The clone carrying this T cell receptor beta chain was found many times. This CDR3 has 16 amino acids. Germline values: CDR1 DFQATT, CDR2 SNEGSKA (reference sequence). Trimming took 1 base from V and 0 from J, leaving 13 bases between them. The data were taken from a study of Graves' ophthalmopathy and Graves' hyperthyroidism. The study amplified TCR beta CDR3 regions using RNA transcripts. HTBI-primed RT-PCR formed the first round, and a multiplex PCR formed the second. Via MiXCR, TCRdb re-called the multiplex PCR reads, giving one row per CDR3 protein. The sample contains 500,000 to 700,000 distinct CDR3 sequences, 22% of which appear only once.

The receptor comes from a woman under 30 with stable Graves' hyperthyroidism. Some clones in this sample may be carry-over from other donors' samples. The sequenced sample consisted of peripheral blood. The chain combines TRBV20-1 with TRBJ2-4; the D call may be TRBD1 or TRBD2 (5 bases each). The chain's CDR3 is CSARVREGVAKNIQYF. Written as DNA, the CDR3 is TGCAGTGCTAGAGTGAGGGAAGGGGTAGCCAAAAACATTCAGTACTTC.